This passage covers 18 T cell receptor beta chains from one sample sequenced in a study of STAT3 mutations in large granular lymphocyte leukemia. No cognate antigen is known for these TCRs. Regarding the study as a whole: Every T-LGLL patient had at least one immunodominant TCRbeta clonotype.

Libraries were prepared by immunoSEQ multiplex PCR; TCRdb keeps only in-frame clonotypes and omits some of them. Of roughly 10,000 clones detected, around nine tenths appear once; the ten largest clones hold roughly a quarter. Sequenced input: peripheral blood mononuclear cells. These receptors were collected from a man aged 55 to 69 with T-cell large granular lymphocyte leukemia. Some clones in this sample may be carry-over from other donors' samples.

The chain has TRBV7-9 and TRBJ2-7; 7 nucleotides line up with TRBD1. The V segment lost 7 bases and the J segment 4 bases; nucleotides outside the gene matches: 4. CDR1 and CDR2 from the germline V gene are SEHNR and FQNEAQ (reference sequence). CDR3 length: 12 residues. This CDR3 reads CASNRDSYEQYF. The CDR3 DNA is TGTGCCAGCAACCGGGACAGTTACGAGCAGTACTTC.

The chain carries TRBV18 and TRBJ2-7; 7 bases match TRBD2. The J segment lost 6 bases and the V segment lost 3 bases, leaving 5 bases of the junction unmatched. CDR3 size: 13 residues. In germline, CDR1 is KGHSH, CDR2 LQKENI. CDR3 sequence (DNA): TGTGCCAGCTCACCCCTACGGGAGGCCGAGCAGTACTTC. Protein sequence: CASSPLREAEQYF.

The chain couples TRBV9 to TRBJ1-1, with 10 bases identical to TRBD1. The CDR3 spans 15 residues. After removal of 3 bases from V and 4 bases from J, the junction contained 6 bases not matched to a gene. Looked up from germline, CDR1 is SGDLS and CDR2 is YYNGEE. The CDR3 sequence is CASSGHGTGVTEAFF. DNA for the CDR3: TGTGCCAGCAGCGGCCACGGGACAGGGGTCACTGAAGCTTTCTTT.

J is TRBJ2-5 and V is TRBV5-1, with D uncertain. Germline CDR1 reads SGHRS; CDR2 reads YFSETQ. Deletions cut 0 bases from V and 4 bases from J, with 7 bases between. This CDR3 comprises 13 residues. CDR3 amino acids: CASSLGAGETQYF. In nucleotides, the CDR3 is TGCGCCAGCAGCTTGGGGGCAGGAGAGACCCAGTACTTC.

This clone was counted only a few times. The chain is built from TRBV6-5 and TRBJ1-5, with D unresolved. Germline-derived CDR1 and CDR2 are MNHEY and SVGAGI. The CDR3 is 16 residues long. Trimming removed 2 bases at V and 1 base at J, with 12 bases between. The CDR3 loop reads CASSYQKPPSNQPQHF. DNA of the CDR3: TGTGCCAGCAGTTACCAGAAACCCCCAAGCAATCAGCCCCAGCATTTT.

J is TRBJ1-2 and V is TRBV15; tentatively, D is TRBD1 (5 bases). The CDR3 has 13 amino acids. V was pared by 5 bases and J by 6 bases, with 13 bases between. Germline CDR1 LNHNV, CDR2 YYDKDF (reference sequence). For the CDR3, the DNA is TGTGCCACCAGCCCGAGGGGCGGGGATGGCTACACCTTC. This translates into CATSPRGGDGYTF.

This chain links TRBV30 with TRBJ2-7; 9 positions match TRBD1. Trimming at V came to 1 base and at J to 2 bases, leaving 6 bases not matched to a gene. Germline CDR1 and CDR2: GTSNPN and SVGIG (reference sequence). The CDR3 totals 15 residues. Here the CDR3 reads CAWSGKGDRAYEQYF. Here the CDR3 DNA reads TGTGCCTGGAGTGGGAAGGGGGACAGGGCCTACGAGCAGTACTTC.

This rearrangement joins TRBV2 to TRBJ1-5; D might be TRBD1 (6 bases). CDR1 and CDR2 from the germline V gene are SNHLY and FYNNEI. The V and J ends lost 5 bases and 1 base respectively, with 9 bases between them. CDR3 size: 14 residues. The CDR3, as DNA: TGTGCCAGCAGTATCGGGACAAGCAATCAGCCCCAGCATTTT. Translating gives CASSIGTSNQPQHF.

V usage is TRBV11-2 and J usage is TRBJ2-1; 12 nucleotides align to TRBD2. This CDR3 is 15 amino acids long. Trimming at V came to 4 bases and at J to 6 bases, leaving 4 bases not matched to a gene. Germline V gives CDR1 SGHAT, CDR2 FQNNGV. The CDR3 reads CASSYLAGGINEQFF. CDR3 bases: TGTGCCAGCAGCTACCTAGCGGGAGGGATCAATGAGCAGTTCTTC.

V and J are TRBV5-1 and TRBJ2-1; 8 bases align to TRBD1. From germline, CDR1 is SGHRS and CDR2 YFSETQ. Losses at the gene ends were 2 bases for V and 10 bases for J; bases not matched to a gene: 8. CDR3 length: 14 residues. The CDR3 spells CASSLRDRTGEQFF. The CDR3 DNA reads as TGCGCCAGCAGCTTAAGGGACAGGACGGGCGAGCAGTTCTTC.

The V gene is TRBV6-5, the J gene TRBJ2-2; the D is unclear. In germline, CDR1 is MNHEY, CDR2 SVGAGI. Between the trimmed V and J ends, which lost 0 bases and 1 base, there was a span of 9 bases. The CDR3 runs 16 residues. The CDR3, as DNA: TGTGCCAGCAGTTACTCGCCAGTCCTGAACACCGGGGAGCTGTTTTTT. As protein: CASSYSPVLNTGELFF.

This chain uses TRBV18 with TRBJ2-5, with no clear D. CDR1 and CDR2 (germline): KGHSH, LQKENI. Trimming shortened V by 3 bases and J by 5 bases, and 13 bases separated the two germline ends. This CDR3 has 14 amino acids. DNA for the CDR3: TGTGCCAGCTCACCCACTTTAACAAGGGAGACCCAGTACTTC. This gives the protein CASSPTLTRETQYF.

CDR3 amino acids: CASSIRGANEDIQYF. CDR3 sequence (DNA): TGTGCCAGTAGTATAAGGGGCGCCAACGAGGACATTCAGTACTTC. The chain has TRBV19 and TRBJ2-4; D perhaps matches TRBD1 (5 bases). Germline loops: CDR1 LNHDA, CDR2 SQIVND (reference sequence). The CDR3 extends over 15 amino acids. V dropped 2 bases and J dropped 8 bases, with 16 bases sitting between them.

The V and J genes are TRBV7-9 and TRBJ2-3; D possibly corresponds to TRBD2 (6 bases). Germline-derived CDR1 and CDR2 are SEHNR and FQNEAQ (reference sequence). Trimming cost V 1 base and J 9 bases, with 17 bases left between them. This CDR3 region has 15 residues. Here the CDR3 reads CASSLEVGRGWTQYF. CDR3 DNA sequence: TGTGCCAGCAGCTTAGAGGTGGGACGGGGGTGGACGCAGTATTTT.

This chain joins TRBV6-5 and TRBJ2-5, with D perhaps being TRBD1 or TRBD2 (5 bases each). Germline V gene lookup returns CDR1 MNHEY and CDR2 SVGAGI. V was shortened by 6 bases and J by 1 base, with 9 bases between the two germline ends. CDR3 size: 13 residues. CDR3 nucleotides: TGTGCCAGCAGCCTCGGGGCCCAAGAGACCCAGTACTTC. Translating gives CASSLGAQETQYF.

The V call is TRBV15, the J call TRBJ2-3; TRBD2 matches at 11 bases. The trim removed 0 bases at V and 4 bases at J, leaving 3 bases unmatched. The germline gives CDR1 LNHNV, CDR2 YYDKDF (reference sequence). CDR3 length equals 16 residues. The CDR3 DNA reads TGTGCCACCAGCAGAGATCGGGGACTAGCGGCAGATACGCAGTATTTT. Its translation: CATSRDRGLAADTQYF.

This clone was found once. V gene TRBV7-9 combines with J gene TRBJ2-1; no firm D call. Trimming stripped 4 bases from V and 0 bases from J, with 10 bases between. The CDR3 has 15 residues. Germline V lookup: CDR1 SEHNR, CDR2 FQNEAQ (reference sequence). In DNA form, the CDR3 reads TGTGCCAGCAGCTCACAGACCCCCTCCTACAATGAGCAGTTCTTC. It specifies CASSSQTPSYNEQFF.

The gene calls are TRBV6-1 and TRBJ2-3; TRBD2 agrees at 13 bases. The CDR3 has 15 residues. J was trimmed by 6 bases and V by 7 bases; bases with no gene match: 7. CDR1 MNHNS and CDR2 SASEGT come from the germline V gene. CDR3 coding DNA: TGTGCCAGCAACCTAGGACTAGCGGGAGCCGATACGCAGTATTTT. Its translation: CASNLGLAGADTQYF.